This is a list of T cell receptor beta chains from one sample in a study of T cell clones after liver transplantation. Sequencing was performed with immunoSEQ multiplex PCR; in TCRdb, only in-frame clones are kept and a portion is missing. The sample holds about 100,000 clones, approximately 78% seen once. The sample in question was CD4+ T cells from blood, obtained before liver transplant. All receptors come from a human donor who received a liver transplant. Both conserved end residues are part of each CDR3. Each record gives: J gene, clone size, D gene, V gene, CDR3 DNA, CDR3 protein. The D gene is left open where the match is weak. The listing skips clone size in some rows; elsewhere it reads once, few, many or a size class.

TRBJ1-5	-	-	TRBV18	TGTGCCAGCTCGCTCTTTCGAGGGGGGAATAATCAGCCCCAGCATTTT	CASSLFRGGNNQPQHF
TRBJ1-1	few	TRBD1	TRBV11-2	TGTGCCAGCAGCCCCCTGGACAGGGACACTGAAGCTTTCTTT	CASSPLDRDTEAFF
TRBJ2-5	-	TRBD2	TRBV5-1	TGCGCCAGCAGCTTGGCCGGCGGACTAGATCGACGGACCCAGTACTTC	CASSLAGGLDRRTQYF
TRBJ2-5	once	-	TRBV5-1	TGCGCCAGCAGCCCCTCTGGTTCTAAAGAGACCCAGTACTTC	CASSPSGSKETQYF
TRBJ1-6	few	TRBD1	TRBV7-8	TGTGCCAGCAGCCCGCGTCCACAGGGGAATTCACCCCTCCACTTT	CASSPRPQGNSPLHF
TRBJ2-1	-	TRBD1	TRBV7-3	TGTGCCAGCAGCCCTCGGGACAGGGTTACTGAGCAGTTCTTC	CASSPRDRVTEQFF
TRBJ1-2	-	-	TRBV7-3	TGTGCCAGCAGCTCCTCTACTTGGGACTTAGGCTACACCTTC	CASSSSTWDLGYTF
TRBJ1-5	-	-	TRBV7-2	TGTGCCAGCAGCTTATGGGGCCAGAACAATCAGCCCCAGCATTTT	CASSLWGQNNQPQHF
TRBJ1-5	-	TRBD1	TRBV7-9	TGTGCCAGCAGCTCTGGACAGGGACGGCAGCCCCAGCATTTT	CASSSGQGRQPQHF
TRBJ2-2	-	-	TRBV27	TGTGCCAGCAGTTTAAATTACGGCGGGGAGCTGTTTTTT	CASSLNYGGELFF
TRBJ2-7	-	TRBD2	TRBV5-1	TGCGCCAGCAGCCCAGGGACTAGCGACTCCTACGAGCAGTACTTC	CASSPGTSDSYEQYF
TRBJ2-3	-	TRBD2	TRBV7-6	TGTGCCAGCAGCCGGGGACTAGCGGGAGGCAGCACAGATACGCAGTATTTT	CASSRGLAGGSTDTQYF
TRBJ1-4	few	-	TRBV9	TGTGCCAGCAGCGCGGGGGTAGGGGGAGGATCTAATGAAAAACTGTTTTTT	CASSAGVGGGSNEKLFF
TRBJ1-2	-	-	TRBV5-8	TGTGCCAGCAGCTTGTCGTTCTATGGCTACACCTTC	CASSLSFYGYTF
TRBJ1-5	once	TRBD1	TRBV2	TGTGCCAGCAGTACCGGGACAGGGCTCGGGAATAGCAATCAGCCCCAGCATTTT	CASSTGTGLGNSNQPQHF
TRBJ2-7	-	-	TRBV7-6	TGTGCCAGCAGCACCGGGACATCGTCCTACGAGCAGTACTTC	CASSTGTSSYEQYF
TRBJ1-1	-	-	TRBV7-9	TGTGCCAGCAGCTTAGATTCAGGGAAAGTAGTACCAGCTTTCTTT	CASSLDSGKVVPAFF
TRBJ2-3	-	TRBD2	TRBV7-3	TGTGCCAGCAGCTTAAACCCGGGGGGTAGCACAGATACGCAGTATTTT	CASSLNPGGSTDTQYF
TRBJ2-7	-	-	TRBV27	TGTGCCAGCAGTTCCCGGACACAACTCTACGAGCAGTACTTC	CASSSRTQLYEQYF
TRBJ2-7	-	-	TRBV5-1	TGCGCCAGCAGCTTGACGGGAGAGGGCGAGCAGTACTTC	CASSLTGEGEQYF
TRBJ1-5	once	TRBD1	TRBV7-8	TGTGCCAGCAGCCAAATTGACAGGGGGCGTCAGCCCCAGCATTTT	CASSQIDRGRQPQHF
TRBJ2-2	few	TRBD2	TRBV5-1	TGCGCCAGCAGCTTCACTAGCGGGAGTTACACCGGGGAGCTGTTTTTT	CASSFTSGSYTGELFF
TRBJ1-1	once	-	TRBV28	TGTGCCAGCCTAGGTGACACTGAAGCTTTCTTT	CASLGDTEAFF
TRBJ2-6	-	-	TRBV2	TGTGCCAGCATAGGACCTGGGGCCAACGTCCTGACTTTC	CASIGPGANVLTF
TRBJ2-5	once	TRBD2	TRBV5-1	TGCGCCAGCAGGCCTAGCGGGGGAGAACAAGAGACCCAGTACTTC	CASRPSGGEQETQYF
TRBJ1-1	-	-	TRBV9	TGTGCCAGCAGCGTGTATAAGGCCGGGACCACTGAAGCTTTCTTT	CASSVYKAGTTEAFF
TRBJ1-5	-	TRBD1	TRBV28	TGTGCCAGCAGTAACGACAGGGCGTCGCCCCAGCATTTT	CASSNDRASPQHF
TRBJ1-5	-	-	TRBV7-2	TGTGCCAGCAGCTTAGTAATGCGCAATCAGCCCCAGCATTTT	CASSLVMRNQPQHF
TRBJ2-2	-	-	TRBV7-8	TGTGCCAGCAGCCAACAGGGAACCGGGGAGCTGTTTTTT	CASSQQGTGELFF
TRBJ1-2	-	-	TRBV2	TGTGCCAGCGGAGACAGATATGGCTACACCTTC	CASGDRYGYTF
TRBJ2-2	-	TRBD2	TRBV7-3	TGTGCCAGCAGCTTACGAGGCGGGAGGGCGGGCACCGGGGAGCTGTTTTTT	CASSLRGGRAGTGELFF
TRBJ1-5	-	-	TRBV18	TGTGCCAGCTCACCCGTCGAGGATGTAAATCAGCCCCAGCATTTT	CASSPVEDVNQPQHF
TRBJ1-5	-	TRBD1	TRBV7-2	TGTGCCAGCAGCTTGGGGACAGCTAGCAATCAGCCCCAGCATTTT	CASSLGTASNQPQHF
TRBJ1-2	-	TRBD1	TRBV7-8	TGTGCCAGCAGCTTCGGACCAGGGGGGAACTATGGCTACACCTTC	CASSFGPGGNYGYTF
TRBJ1-2	-	TRBD1	TRBV7-2	TGTGCCAGCAGCTCTCAAGGGGGGACAGGGGGACCCTATGGCTACACCTTC	CASSSQGGTGGPYGYTF
TRBJ2-2	once	-	TRBV4-2	TGTGCCAGCAGCCAAGAGATCGGCACAGCGAACACCGGGGAGCTGTTTTTT	CASSQEIGTANTGELFF
TRBJ2-1	-	-	TRBV27	TGTGCCAGCAGTTTATCAAGGGGCGATGAGCAGTTCTTC	CASSLSRGDEQFF